A selection of T cell receptor beta chains follows, all from one sample in a study of shared clonotypes between healthy human individuals. Only in-frame clones appear in the TCRdb table, and some are missing; sequencing was by immunoSEQ multiplex PCR. Of roughly 2 million clones listed, 95% are singletons. Sequences were obtained from naive CD4+ T cells sorted from blood. These receptors all stem from a man aged 18 to 29 in good health. Each CDR3 is given without its conserved first and last residue. The order of the fields is J gene, V gene, CDR3 protein.

J: TRBJ2-3; V: TRBV10-3; CDR3: AISESFQALGTDTQY
J: TRBJ1-2; V: TRBV7-2; CDR3: ASSLDQLSYGYT
J: TRBJ2-7; V: TRBV5-1; CDR3: ASSSAGTSGSEQY
J: TRBJ2-3; V: TRBV6-1; CDR3: ASSESGSTQY
J: TRBJ1-1; V: TRBV30; CDR3: AWSKRGGNTEAF
J: TRBJ2-3; V: TRBV18; CDR3: ASSPWDKLTDTQY
J: TRBJ2-3; V: TRBV29-1; CDR3: SVQTGVSTDTQY
J: TRBJ2-7; V: TRBV5-1; CDR3: ASSFGREVFGRYEQY
J: TRBJ2-1; V: TRBV5-4; CDR3: ASSLETALAAEQF
J: TRBJ2-7; V: TRBV2; CDR3: ASSTPGTGTYEQY
J: TRBJ1-5; V: TRBV16; CDR3: ASSQLQQNQPQH
J: TRBJ1-1; V: TRBV2; CDR3: ASIRADRVNTEAF
J: TRBJ1-4; V: TRBV4-1; CDR3: ATGGLATNEKLF
J: TRBJ2-7; V: TRBV30; CDR3: AWTPRAYEQY
J: TRBJ2-3; V: TRBV7-8; CDR3: ASSPSGGKDTQY
J: TRBJ1-2; V: TRBV7-8; CDR3: ASSLTVTAMSYGYT
J: TRBJ2-1; V: TRBV9; CDR3: ASSVGLTSGGYNEQF
J: TRBJ1-6; V: TRBV18; CDR3: ASSMGTGNSPLH
J: TRBJ1-2; V: TRBV6-5; CDR3: ASNGAGGYGYT
J: TRBJ1-2; V: TRBV5-1; CDR3: ASSGTGSYGYT
J: TRBJ2-2; V: TRBV30; CDR3: AWSPGGSGGGELF
J: TRBJ2-5; V: TRBV5-1; CDR3: ASSLRGEETQY
J: TRBJ2-7; V: TRBV9; CDR3: ASSVEAGVTYEQY
J: TRBJ1-1; V: TRBV7-8; CDR3: ASSTTVNTEAF
J: TRBJ1-6; V: TRBV5-1; CDR3: ASSLTPGSYNSPLH
J: .; V: TRBV5-1; CDR3: ASRFGDRTAYDEQF
J: TRBJ1-3; V: TRBV6-5; CDR3: ASSVGRGHGNTIY
J: TRBJ1-4; V: TRBV7-9; CDR3: ASSVTGTAGEKLF
J: TRBJ1-1; V: TRBV15; CDR3: ATSRDKMSIKTEAF
J: TRBJ1-5; V: TRBV6-6; CDR3: ASSWDVNQPQH
J: TRBJ2-1; V: TRBV5-6; CDR3: ASSPGTGVSYNEQF
J: TRBJ1-6; V: TRBV5-6; CDR3: ASSLAGTESASLH
J: TRBJ2-7; V: TRBV30; CDR3: ASSFGGSSGQY
J: TRBJ1-1; V: TRBV12-5; CDR3: ASGLVGNTEAF
J: TRBJ1-5; V: TRBV19; CDR3: ASSMGRDRQPQH
J: TRBJ1-5; V: TRBV4-1; CDR3: ASSQLGPTHYSNQPQH
J: TRBJ2-6; V: TRBV5-1; CDR3: ASSLPESSGANVLT
J: TRBJ2-7; V: TRBV2; CDR3: ASTLSHEQY
J: TRBJ2-1; V: TRBV9; CDR3: ASSVALTSGGHEQF
J: TRBJ1-5; V: TRBV2; CDR3: ASSEANRNQPQH
J: TRBJ2-1; V: TRBV10-1; CDR3: ASSERAGGPYNEQF
J: TRBJ2-3; V: TRBV15; CDR3: ATSRDGQNTDTQY
J: TRBJ1-1; V: TRBV7-2; CDR3: ASSPSPGTEAF
J: TRBJ2-5; V: TRBV7-7; CDR3: ASSLGGLQKTQY
J: TRBJ2-3; V: TRBV19; CDR3: ASSSLRDRGQSDTQY
J: TRBJ2-5; V: TRBV5-1; CDR3: ASSLAGTEKETQY
J: TRBJ2-7; V: TRBV6-5; CDR3: ASRRTGVYEQY
J: TRBJ2-5; V: TRBV5-4; CDR3: ASSTDTQQY
J: TRBJ2-2; V: TRBV5-1; CDR3: ASSPNGGRYTGELF
J: TRBJ2-3; V: TRBV5-1; CDR3: ASSPRGDGTDTQY
J: TRBJ2-1; V: TRBV5-1; CDR3: ASSPRVSGLAYNEQF
J: TRBJ1-5; V: TRBV5-1; CDR3: ASSCPPRDNQPQH
J: TRBJ2-7; V: TRBV5-5; CDR3: ASSLPGQGEQY
J: TRBJ2-4; V: TRBV29-1; CDR3: SVGVAKNIQY
J: TRBJ2-7; V: TRBV9; CDR3: ASSPSTGTGYYEQY
J: TRBJ2-2; V: TRBV7-6; CDR3: ASSFSWPDRDTGELF
J: TRBJ1-2; V: TRBV19; CDR3: ATRAGVGTGLSGYT